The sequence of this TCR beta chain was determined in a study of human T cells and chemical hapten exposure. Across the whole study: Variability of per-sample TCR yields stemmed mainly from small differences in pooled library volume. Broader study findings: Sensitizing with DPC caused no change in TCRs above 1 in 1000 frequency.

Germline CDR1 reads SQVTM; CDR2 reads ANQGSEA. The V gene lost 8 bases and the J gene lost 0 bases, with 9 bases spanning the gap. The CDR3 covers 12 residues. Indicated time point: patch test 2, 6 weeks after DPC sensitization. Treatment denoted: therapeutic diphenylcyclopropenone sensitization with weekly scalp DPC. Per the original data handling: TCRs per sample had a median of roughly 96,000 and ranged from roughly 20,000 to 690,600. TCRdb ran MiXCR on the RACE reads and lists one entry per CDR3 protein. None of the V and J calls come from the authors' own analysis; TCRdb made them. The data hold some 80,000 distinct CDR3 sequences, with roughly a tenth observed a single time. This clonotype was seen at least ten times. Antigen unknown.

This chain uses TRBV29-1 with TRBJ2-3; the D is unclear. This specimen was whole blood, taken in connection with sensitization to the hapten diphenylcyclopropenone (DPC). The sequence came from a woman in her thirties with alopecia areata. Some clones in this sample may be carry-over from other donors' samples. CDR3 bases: TGCAGCCCAGCGCTGAGCACAGATACGCAGTATTTT. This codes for CSPALSTDTQYF.